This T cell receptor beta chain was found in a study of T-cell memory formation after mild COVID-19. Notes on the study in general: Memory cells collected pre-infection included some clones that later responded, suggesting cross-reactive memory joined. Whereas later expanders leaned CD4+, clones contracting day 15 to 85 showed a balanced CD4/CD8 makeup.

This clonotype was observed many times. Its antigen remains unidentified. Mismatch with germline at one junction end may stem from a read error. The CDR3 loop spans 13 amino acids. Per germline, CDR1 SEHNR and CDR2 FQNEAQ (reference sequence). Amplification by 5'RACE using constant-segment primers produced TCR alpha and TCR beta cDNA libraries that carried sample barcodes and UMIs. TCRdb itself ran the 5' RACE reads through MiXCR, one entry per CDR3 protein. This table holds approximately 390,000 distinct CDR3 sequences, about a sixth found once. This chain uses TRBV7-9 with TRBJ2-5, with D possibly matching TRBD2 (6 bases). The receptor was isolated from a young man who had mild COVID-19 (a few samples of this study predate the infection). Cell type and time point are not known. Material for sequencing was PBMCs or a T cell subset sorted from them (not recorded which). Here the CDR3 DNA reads TGTGCCAGCGGACTACCGACCCAAGTGACCCAGTACTTC. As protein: CASGLPTQVTQYF.